The next 20 T cell receptor beta chains were all read from a single sample in a study of CD8+ T cells in alopecia areata. Isolated RNA was reverse transcribed into cDNA used as the sequencing template. Assay: immunoSEQ multiplex PCR; the TCRdb copy retains only in-frame clones and omits some. There are about 180,000 clones in the sample; about 60% occur only once, and roughly 15% lies in the top ten. The starting material was CD4+ T cells sorted from blood, obtained at week 0. The source of these receptors is a human donor with alopecia areata.

The chain recombines TRBV6-5 with TRBJ1-4, with a tentative D call TRBD1 (6 bases). Between the trimmed V and J ends, which lost 5 bases and 8 bases, there was a span of 12 bases. From germline, CDR1 is MNHEY and CDR2 SVGAGI. This CDR3 is 13 amino acids long. CDR3 region: CASSEPQGEKLFF. In DNA form, the CDR3 reads TGTGCCAGCAGTGAACCACAGGGCGAAAAACTGTTTTTT.

In its sample, this clone was seen a few times. The chain carries TRBV6-6 and TRBJ2-7; D is unresolved. Trimming took off 5 bases at V and 3 bases at J, with 8 bases between the two ends. The germline CDR1 and CDR2 sequences are MNHNY and SVGAGI (reference sequence). This CDR3 has 12 residues. The CDR3 loop is CASSPQNYEQYF. As DNA, the CDR3 is TGTGCCAGCAGTCCACAGAACTACGAGCAGTACTTC.

CDR3 residues: CASSIGFDYEQYF. The CDR3 DNA reads as TGTGCCAGTAGTATTGGATTTGACTACGAGCAGTACTTC. The chain is built from TRBV19 and TRBJ2-7, with no clear D. The CDR3 consists of 13 residues. In germline, CDR1 is LNHDA, CDR2 SQIVND (reference sequence). V shed 3 bases and J shed 3 bases, with 9 bases lying between them.

The CDR3 DNA follows: TGTGCCAGCAGCGTAGGGACAGGCAATCAGCCCCAGCATTTT. It codes for CASSVGTGNQPQHF. The V call is TRBV9, the J call TRBJ1-5; the D gene is possibly TRBD1 (6 bases). CDR3 length: 14 amino acids. Germline V CDR1 and CDR2: SGDLS, YYNGEE. Trimming shortened V by 0 bases and J by 2 bases, and 6 bases separated the two germline ends.

V is TRBV5-1 and J is TRBJ2-3, with D possibly matching TRBD2 (5 bases). From germline, CDR1 is SGHRS and CDR2 YFSETQ. This CDR3 region has 14 residues. V was cut by 6 bases and J by 1 base, with 12 bases left in between. CDR3: CASKVPGGTDTQYF. The CDR3 region has the DNA TGCGCCAGCAAGGTCCCCGGGGGCACAGATACGCAGTATTTT.

The CDR3 loop reads CASSTHTGDRANVLTF. For the CDR3, the DNA is TGTGCCAGCAGCACCCATACAGGGGATCGGGCCAACGTCCTGACTTTC. J is TRBJ2-6 and V is TRBV9; 7 bases are a match to TRBD1. Germline V gene lookup returns CDR1 SGDLS and CDR2 YYNGEE. With V trimmed by 4 bases and J by 5 bases, 9 bases remained unmatched. There are 16 residues in the CDR3.

The genes are TRBV15 and TRBJ2-7, with TRBD1 as a possible D gene (6 bases). CDR1 is LNHNV and CDR2 is YYDKDF in the germline V gene (reference sequence). The CDR3 runs to 14 residues. V lost 5 bases and J lost 0, with 11 bases in between. The CDR3 spells CATSPTGLSYEQYF. For the CDR3, the DNA is TGTGCCACCAGCCCGACAGGCCTCTCCTACGAGCAGTACTTC.

The J gene is TRBJ2-5, the V gene TRBV5-1; D might be TRBD1 (5 bases). The CDR3 consists of 14 residues. Germline values: CDR1 SGHRS, CDR2 YFSETQ. Trimming removed 2 bases at V and 9 bases at J, with 17 bases between. Written as DNA, the CDR3 is TGCGCCAGCAGCTTACAGGACGGCTCAGGGTCCCAGTACTTC. This translates into CASSLQDGSGSQYF.

This chain connects TRBV7-9 to TRBJ2-1; 8 bases map to TRBD1. Trimming took 5 bases from V and 10 from J; bases not matched to a gene: 7. This CDR3 is 13 amino acids long. Germline CDR1 is SEHNR and CDR2 is FQNEAQ (reference sequence). The CDR3 bases are TGTGCCAGCAGCCAGGGGGCCGACAGGGAGCAGTTCTTC. Protein: CASSQGADREQFF.

This clone was picked up a small number of times. The junction departs from the called germline gene at one end, perhaps through a read error. The CDR3 spells CASRSQESQYF. The CDR3 DNA sequence: TGTGCCAGCAGATCTCAAGAGTCCCAGTACTTC. V gene TRBV7-2 combines with J gene TRBJ2-5; no clear D gene. This CDR3 comprises 11 residues. Germline V lookup: CDR1 SGHTA, CDR2 FQGNSA. The full variable domain, its missing parts supplied by reference TRBV7-2 and TRBJ2-5, is GAGVSQSPSNKVTEKGKDVELRCDPISGHTALYWYRQSLGQGLEFLIYFQGNSAPDKSGLPSDRFSAERTGGSVSTLTIQRTQQEDSAVYLCASRSQESQYFGPGTRLLVL.

The chain combines TRBV30 with TRBJ1-2; D not certain. Germline V gives CDR1 GTSNPN, CDR2 SVGIG (reference sequence). V lost 4 bases and J lost 5, with 17 bases in between. The CDR3 covers 14 residues. CDR3 region: CAWKYRTPIYGYTF. The CDR3 DNA reads TGTGCCTGGAAGTACCGGACCCCCATTTATGGCTACACCTTC.

The CDR3 protein is CSGGTGDFYTF. CDR3 nucleotides: TGCAGCGGGGGGACAGGGGATTTCTACACCTTC. The V and J genes are TRBV29-1 and TRBJ1-2, with 10 bases matching TRBD1. The CDR3 is 11 residues long. V lost 7 bases, J lost 10 bases, and 6 bases stayed unmatched. Per the germline V gene, CDR1 is SQVTM and CDR2 is ANQGSEA.

The chain employs TRBV13 and TRBJ1-2; D gene uncertain. The CDR3 is made up of 12 amino acids. The V gene lost 6 bases and the J gene lost 3 bases, with 8 bases spanning the gap. Germline assignment: CDR1 PRHDT and CDR2 FYEKMQ (reference sequence). Here the CDR3 DNA reads TGTGCCAGCAGTGGTGGGGACTATGGCTACACCTTC. This sequence encodes CASSGGDYGYTF.

The chain employs TRBV9 and TRBJ1-6, with 8 nucleotides matching TRBD1. V lost 0 bases and J lost 7; bases outside the gene matches: 9. Germline lookup yields CDR1 SGDLS and CDR2 YYNGEE. This CDR3 has 17 amino acids. This CDR3 is CASSVGGTGPGNSPLHF. The DNA for the CDR3 is TGTGCCAGCAGCGTAGGGGGGACAGGTCCGGGAAATTCACCCCTCCACTTT.

Concerning this clone: This specimen includes other DNA sequences encoding the same CDR3. V usage is TRBV6-5 and J usage is TRBJ2-7; the D is unclear. The V and J ends lost 5 bases and 4 bases respectively, with 6 bases between them. Germline V lookup: CDR1 MNHEY, CDR2 SVGAGI. This CDR3 is 11 amino acids long. The CDR3 DNA is TGTGCCAGCAGTGCCGGGTACGAGCAGTACTTC. Its protein is CASSAGYEQYF.

This clone was counted a few times. The rearrangement uses TRBV11-1 and TRBJ2-1; D unclear. The V gene lost 5 bases and the J gene lost 0 bases, with 17 bases spanning the gap. Looked up from germline, CDR1 is SGHAT and CDR2 is FQDESV (reference sequence). This CDR3 has 17 amino acids. The CDR3 reads CASSLSRVTSSYNEQFF. The CDR3 DNA is TGTGCCAGCAGCCTCTCAAGGGTGACGAGCTCCTACAATGAGCAGTTCTTC. The full variable domain, rest sourced from reference TRBV11-1 and TRBJ2-1, is EAEVAQSPRYKITEKSQAVAFWCDPISGHATLYWYRQILGQGPELLVQFQDESVVDDSQLPKDRFSAERLKGVDSTLKIQPAELGDSAMYLCASSLSRVTSSYNEQFFGPGTRLTVL.

The chain uses TRBV30 and TRBJ2-1, with a possible D match to TRBD1 (5 bases). Germline assignment: CDR1 GTSNPN and CDR2 SVGIG (reference sequence). V was cut by 2 bases and J by 3 bases, with 8 bases left in between. This CDR3 spans 13 amino acids. CDR3 nucleotides: TGTGCCTGGAGTCGCGACAGCTACAATGAGCAGTTCTTC. Protein sequence: CAWSRDSYNEQFF.

The chain couples TRBV29-1 to TRBJ2-7; D is tentatively TRBD1 or TRBD2 (5 bases each). This CDR3 is built from 14 residues. CDR1 SQVTM and CDR2 ANQGSEA come from the germline V gene. Between the trimmed V and J ends, which lost 6 bases and 6 bases, there was a span of 21 bases. This chain's CDR3 is CSVGRRQSVREQYF. The CDR3 DNA reads as TGCAGCGTGGGACGGAGACAGTCTGTACGCGAGCAGTACTTC.

This clone has only a few counts. The chain combines TRBV5-1 with TRBJ2-5; 7 bases map to TRBD1. The CDR3 sequence is 13 residues long. The V gene end was trimmed by 4 bases and the J gene end by 2 bases; junction bases not matched to a gene: 2. CDR1 and CDR2 (germline): SGHRS, YFSETQ. CDR3 nucleotides: TGCGCCAGCAGCGAGACAGGGCAAGAGACCCAGTACTTC. This translates into CASSETGQETQYF.

The V call is TRBV2, the J call TRBJ2-7, with D perhaps TRBD1 (6 bases). The germline V gene encodes CDR1 SNHLY and CDR2 FYNNEI. The CDR3 has 12 residues. V was shortened by 8 bases and J by 3 bases, with 11 bases between the two germline ends. The CDR3 sequence: CASDRKGYEQYF. In nucleotides, the CDR3 is TGTGCCAGCGACAGGAAAGGCTACGAGCAGTACTTC.